The present T cell receptor beta chain was sequenced within a study of blood T cell repertoires in COVID-19 (dated by TCRdb to 2018 to 2020). Study-level background: Samples from collaborators originated in the United States, Italy and Spain and spanned both the acute and convalescent phases of COVID-19. The material from the prospective study consisted of cDNA or gDNA derived from T cells, B-cell-depleted T cells, or PBMCs. Deeply sampled blood TCRbeta repertoires from subjects exposed to, actively infected with, or recovered from COVID-19 were included in the dataset. The samples were drawn from two sources: the first 160 participants of the ongoing ImmuneRACE study, and 1,000 to 1,500 subjects contributed by 6 global collaborators. The repertoires were released in a freely available public database meant as a resource for research on the immune response to SARS-CoV-2. Nearly every sample came with metadata listing a de-identified subject ID, COVID-19 status, age in years and sex. HLA class I and class II types, where available, came from metadata supplied by the sample provider rather than from assay-based typing. The paper as a whole reports these results and caveats: How much clinical and demographic metadata was included differed by source and by participant, and the metadata was provided uncurated.

The immunoSEQ Assay, a bias-controlled multiplex PCR, was used to amplify TCRbeta CDR3 regions from genomic DNA. The study's own analysis went as follows. The number of nucleated cells in each sample was estimated by amplification of reference gene primers within the assay. Sequence reads were collapsed and filtered to measure the absolute abundance of every unique TCRbeta CDR3 rearrangement. For each sample, productive Simpson clonality was calculated as the square root of Simpson's diversity index across productive rearrangements. Sourced from immuneACCESS, this table was stored by TCRdb with only in-frame sequences that have V and J called. A share of the clones is absent; for the studies checked, an unresolved V gene accounts for under half, and the remainder has no known explanation. V and J calls and clone size are those listed in that table; D and trimming were worked out from the DNA. The table for this sample lists roughly 68,000 clones; 70% to 90% of them were counted only once. Around 9.1% of the sample is held by the ten biggest clonotypes.

This clone was observed many times. Its antigen is currently not known. There are no base qualities to consult, and no much larger clone falls within one base. This sample also contains other DNA sequences that code for the same CDR3. Enrolling through a virtual design, the prospective study's participants ranged in age from roughly 18 to 90 years and lived across 20 to 25 United States geographic areas. Cohort assignment in the prospective study relied on participant-reported clinical history from a screening survey and a study questionnaire. For ImmuneRACE Cohort 3, a participant was defined as recovered based on two consecutive negative NP/OP PCR tests, clearance by a healthcare professional, or resolution of symptoms. Mobile phlebotomists in the prospective study collected whole blood, serum and a nasopharyngeal or oropharyngeal swab from every participant. Over a roughly 2-month period, participants in the prospective study had the option of providing additional blood draws and questionnaires. Before DNA extraction, prospective study blood samples were shipped either frozen or at room temperature.

The junction shows trimming of 3 bases on V and 5 bases on J, plus 10 bases between the germline ends. The CDR3 starts with the cysteine, ends with the phenylalanine, and has 13 residues. Only the CDR3 DNA stays, 39 bases, in frame from base 1. The germline V gene (reference sequence) supplies CDR1 LNHDA and CDR2 SQIVND. This TCR was sampled from a woman aged 40 to 50 who had recovered from COVID-19. Rearrangement joined TRBV19 to TRBJ1-1; a tentative D match to TRBD1 spans 5 bases. Sequencing was carried out using PBMCs or T cells enriched from blood (not recorded which). The CDR3 in this case is CASSILGGTEAFF. Here is the DNA: TGTGCCAGTAGTATTCTCGGGGGAACTGAAGCTTTCTTT. The reference TRBV19 and TRBJ1-1 proteins fill in what lies around the CDR3, so the full variable domain reads DGGITQSPKYLFRKEGQNVTLSCEQNLNHDAMYWYRQDPGQGLRLIYYSQIVNDFQKGDIAEGYSVSREKKESFPLTVTSAQKNPTAFYLCASSILGGTEAFFGQGTRLTVV.